Each of the 7 T cell receptor beta chains below was sequenced from the same sample in a study of shared clonotypes between healthy human individuals. Cells designated naive CD8 were CD45RO-negative and were positively selected for CCR7, with terminally differentiated effector memory CD45RA+ cells excluded. Using immunoSEQ multiplex PCR, the repertoire was profiled, and TCRdb retains in-frame clones only, with some absent. This table has hundreds of thousands of clones, approximately 95% appearing once. The sample consisted of naive CD8+ T cells sorted from blood. The source is a woman younger than 45 in good health.

This chain's CDR3 is CASSLTGTGTSGANVLTF. As DNA, the CDR3 is TGTGCCAGCAGCTTAACCGGGACAGGGACCTCTGGGGCCAACGTCCTGACTTTC. The genes are TRBV7-2 and TRBJ2-6, with TRBD1 identical over 9 bases. Per the germline V gene, CDR1 is SGHTA and CDR2 is FQGNSA. The CDR3 has 18 amino acids. V lost 2 bases and J lost 0; bases outside the gene matches: 5.

V and J are TRBV28 and TRBJ2-7; no definite D call. The germline V and J ends were trimmed by 3 bases and 2 bases, with 8 bases remaining between them. The germline gives CDR1 MDHEN, CDR2 SYDVKM. The CDR3 sequence is 13 residues long. The CDR3 DNA reads as TGTGCCAGCAGTTTGAGGTTGGCCTACGAGCAGTACTTC. This gives the protein CASSLRLAYEQYF.

This rearrangement joins TRBV7-9 to TRBJ1-2; D remains ambiguous. The CDR3 length is 15 residues. Trimming removed 1 base from V and 4 bases from J, with 13 bases in between. The germline V gene encodes CDR1 SEHNR and CDR2 FQNEAQ (reference sequence). CDR3 protein: CASSLVLRDSYGYTF. The CDR3 region has the DNA TGTGCCAGCAGCTTAGTATTGAGGGATAGCTATGGCTACACCTTC.

The chain uses TRBV2 and TRBJ1-2, with no clear D. The CDR3 contains 15 residues. The V end was cut by 6 bases, the J end by 5 bases, with 19 bases between. The germline gives CDR1 SNHLY, CDR2 FYNNEI. Written as DNA, the CDR3 is TGTGCCAGCAGGGAGCGTCGGACGGAGCTATATGGCTACACCTTC. This codes for CASRERRTELYGYTF. Filled out from reference TRBV2 and TRBJ1-2, the complete variable domain reads EPEVTQTPSHQVTQMGQEVILRCVPISNHLYFYWYRQILGQKVEFLVSFYNNEISEKSEIFDDQFSVERPDGSNFTLKIRSTKLEDSAMYFCASRERRTELYGYTFGSGTRLTVV.

The chain employs TRBV11-2 and TRBJ2-3, with 7 bases fitting TRBD2. The CDR3 extends over 15 amino acids. Trimming removed 7 bases from V and 3 bases from J; junction bases left unmatched: 10. The germline V gene encodes CDR1 SGHAT and CDR2 FQNNGV. The CDR3, as DNA: TGTGCCAGCACGGATGCGGGAGACCCTACAGATACGCAGTATTTT. This translates into CASTDAGDPTDTQYF.

The chain recombines TRBV5-1 with TRBJ2-4, with 15 bases that match TRBD2. From germline, CDR1 is SGHRS and CDR2 YFSETQ. V was clipped by 4 bases and J by 0 bases; unmatched bases: 5. This CDR3 is 18 amino acids long. DNA of the CDR3: TGCGCCAGCAGCGGACTAGCGGGAGGGGGAGTAGCCAAAAACATTCAGTACTTC. Translation gives CASSGLAGGGVAKNIQYF. Full variable domain (outside the CDR3, taken from reference TRBV5-1 and TRBJ2-4): KAGVTQTPRYLIKTRGQQVTLSCSPISGHRSVSWYQQTPGQGLQFLFEYFSETQRNKGNFPGRFSGRQFSNSRSEMNVSTLELGDSALYLCASSGLAGGGVAKNIQYFGAGTRLSVL.

V and J are TRBV10-2 and TRBJ1-1, with 10 bases identical to TRBD1. CDR1 and CDR2 (germline): WSHSY, SAAADI. This CDR3 region has 14 residues. V trimming: 5 bases; J trimming: 3 bases; junction bases outside the gene matches: 3. This chain's CDR3 is CASSNDRGHTEAFF. CDR3 DNA: TGCGCCAGCAGTAACGACAGGGGGCACACTGAAGCTTTCTTT.